These 18 T cell receptor beta chains share one sample of origin, sequenced in a study of blood T cell repertoires in COVID-19. TCRdb keeps only in-frame clones here, not all; method: immunoSEQ multiplex PCR. The repertoire holds some 160,000 clones, with roughly nine tenths as singletons. The material sequenced was peripheral blood. The origin of the receptors is a man in his 60s with acute or convalescent COVID-19.

This clone was found a few times. This chain uses TRBV20-1 with TRBJ1-4; weak D call: TRBD1 (5 bases). The CDR3 contains 14 residues. V lost 3 bases and J 8 bases, leaving 16 bases between the germline ends. CDR1 and CDR2 (germline): DFQATT, SNEGSKA (reference sequence). This CDR3 reads CSASGRTRGEKLFF. In DNA, the CDR3 is TGCAGTGCTAGTGGTCGGACCCGGGGGGAAAAACTGTTTTTT.

V gene TRBV5-1 combines with J gene TRBJ2-7; the match to TRBD1 covers 8 bases. Trimming at V came to 4 bases and at J to 6 bases, leaving 6 bases not matched to a gene. CDR3 length equals 13 residues. Germline CDR1 and CDR2: SGHRS and YFSETQ. CDR3 protein: CASSGKTGVEQYF. As DNA, the CDR3 is TGCGCCAGCAGCGGAAAGACAGGGGTCGAGCAGTACTTC.

This rearrangement joins TRBV6-6 to TRBJ2-7; weak D call: TRBD2 (5 bases). The CDR3 has 14 residues. Trimming left V 0 bases short and J 3 bases short, with 9 bases between. Per the germline V gene, CDR1 is MNHNY and CDR2 is SVGAGI (reference sequence). The CDR3 loop reads CASSYSRAYYEQYF. The CDR3 region has the DNA TGTGCCAGCAGTTACTCGAGGGCCTACTACGAGCAGTACTTC.

This clone was observed at least ten times. The chain links TRBV30 to TRBJ2-7; 12 bases align to TRBD2. The CDR3 is 14 amino acids. The V and J ends lost 3 bases and 3 bases, in that order; junction bases with no gene match: 3. CDR1 and CDR2 from the germline V gene are GTSNPN and SVGIG (reference sequence). The CDR3, as DNA: TGTGCCTGGAGCTCGACTAGCGGGAGCTACGAGCAGTACTTC. It yields the protein CAWSSTSGSYEQYF.

The chain employs TRBV27 and TRBJ1-5; no clear D gene. Per germline, CDR1 MNHEY and CDR2 SMNVEV (reference sequence). Trimming shortened V by 6 bases and J by 4 bases, and 16 bases separated the two germline ends. This CDR3 spans 15 amino acids. CDR3 nucleotides: TGTGCCAGCAGCGGCAGGTTTGGCGTAAATCAGCCCCAGCATTTT. It encodes CASSGRFGVNQPQHF.

The gene calls are TRBV9 and TRBJ2-3; a weak D match, TRBD1 (6 bases). The CDR3 runs to 12 residues. CDR1 SGDLS and CDR2 YYNGEE come from the germline V gene. V was pared by 3 bases and J by 9 bases, with 11 bases between. The CDR3 bases are TGTGCCAGCAGCGCAGAAACAGGGACGCAGTATTTT. Encoded protein: CASSAETGTQYF.

The CDR3: CAWSVGANTGELFF. The CDR3 bases are TGTGCCTGGAGTGTGGGAGCTAACACCGGGGAGCTGTTTTTT. This chain links TRBV30 with TRBJ2-2, with TRBD2 as a possible D gene (5 bases). V lost 0 bases, J lost 2 bases, and 7 bases lay in between. From germline, CDR1 is GTSNPN and CDR2 SVGIG (reference sequence). This CDR3 comprises 14 residues.

The rearrangement links TRBV7-6 to TRBJ1-1; 9 bases are a match to TRBD1. Per the germline V gene, CDR1 is SGHVS and CDR2 is FNYEAQ. V was pared by 5 bases and J by 1 base, with 2 bases of the junction left unmatched. This CDR3 has 14 amino acids. CDR3 region: CASSPTGGNTEAFF. The CDR3 region has the DNA TGTGCCAGCAGCCCGACAGGGGGGAACACTGAAGCTTTCTTT.

The chain carries TRBV2 and TRBJ1-3, with D possibly being TRBD1 (5 bases). The V end lost 1 base, the J end lost 11 bases, and 21 bases lay between the germline ends. This CDR3 spans 16 amino acids. The germline gives CDR1 SNHLY, CDR2 FYNNEI. CDR3 loop: CASSEGNSGGTNAIYF. CDR3 in DNA: TGTGCCAGCAGTGAAGGGAACAGCGGTGGGACTAACGCCATATATTTT.

The rearrangement links TRBV16 to TRBJ1-2, with D unclear. Germline CDR1 KGHSY, CDR2 FQNENV. There are 12 residues in the CDR3. V was trimmed by 0 bases and J by 7 bases, leaving 6 bases between them. CDR3 DNA: TGTGCCAGCAGCCAATCTGGCCTTGGCTACACCTTC. Its translation: CASSQSGLGYTF.

The chain joins TRBV6-5 to TRBJ1-2; D is possibly TRBD1 (5 bases). From germline, CDR1 is MNHEY and CDR2 SVGAGI. This CDR3 region has 14 residues. V was pared by 7 bases and J by 0 bases, with 12 bases between. For the CDR3, the DNA is TGTGCCAGCACCTTCGGGGGGGCTAACTATGGCTACACCTTC. Translated: CASTFGGANYGYTF.

The J gene is TRBJ2-3, the V gene TRBV27; TRBD1 might be the D (5 bases). The CDR3 has 15 residues. V gave up 9 bases and J gave up 6 bases, with 22 bases separating them. The germline gives CDR1 MNHEY, CDR2 SMNVEV (reference sequence). The chain's CDR3 is CASSLSRTPPDTQYF. The CDR3, as DNA: TGTGCCAGTTCCCTGAGTAGGACACCCCCGGATACGCAGTATTTT.

The CDR3 is CASSLTGGADTEAFF. The CDR3 DNA is TGTGCCAGCAGCTTAACGGGAGGGGCGGACACTGAAGCTTTCTTT. J is TRBJ1-1 and V is TRBV7-3; tentatively, D is TRBD1 (5 bases). This CDR3 is 15 amino acids long. Germline V gives CDR1 SGHTA, CDR2 FQGTGA. V shed 0 bases and J shed 3 bases, with 11 bases lying between them. Filled out from reference TRBV7-3 and TRBJ1-1, the complete variable domain reads GAGVSQTPSNKVTEKGKYVELRCDPISGHTALYWYRQSLGQGPEFLIYFQGTGAADDSGLPNDRFFAVRPEGSVSTLKIQRTERGDSAVYLCASSLTGGADTEAFFGQGTRLTVV.

The chain uses TRBV19 and TRBJ2-7, with 9 bases matching TRBD1. There are 15 residues in the CDR3. Germline V CDR1 and CDR2: LNHDA, SQIVND (reference sequence). Unmatched junction bases numbered 6, after V lost 2 bases and J lost 4 bases. CDR3 coding DNA: TGTGCCAGTAGTATATTACAGGGGGCCAGGTACGAGCAGTACTTC. This codes for CASSILQGARYEQYF.

V gene TRBV5-4 combines with J gene TRBJ1-4; TRBD1 might be the D (6 bases). The CDR3 contains 17 residues. V was shortened by 4 bases and J by 7 bases, with 23 bases between the two germline ends. Germline V gene lookup returns CDR1 SGHNT and CDR2 YYREEE (reference sequence). CDR3 region: CASSPSRDIIGGEKLFF. Written as DNA, the CDR3 is TGTGCCAGCAGCCCGTCCCGGGACATCATTGGGGGTGAAAAACTGTTTTTT.

The chain has TRBV6-5 and TRBJ1-1, with 10 bases identical to TRBD1. The CDR3 covers 13 residues. From germline, CDR1 is MNHEY and CDR2 SVGAGI. The V gene end was trimmed by 2 bases and the J gene end by 6 bases; junction bases not matched to a gene: 0. The CDR3 sequence: CASSYGTGAEAFF. Here the CDR3 DNA reads TGTGCCAGCAGTTACGGGACAGGGGCTGAAGCTTTCTTT.

The chain couples TRBV2 to TRBJ2-7, with D perhaps matching TRBD2 (5 bases). Germline V gives CDR1 SNHLY, CDR2 FYNNEI. The V end lost 9 bases, the J end lost 1 base, and 16 bases lay between the germline ends. This CDR3 has 14 amino acids. CDR3 residues: CASRGAIGSYEQYF. In DNA form, the CDR3 reads TGTGCCAGTCGGGGTGCTATAGGTTCCTACGAGCAGTACTTC. The whole variable domain, remainder taken from reference TRBV2 and TRBJ2-7, is EPEVTQTPSHQVTQMGQEVILRCVPISNHLYFYWYRQILGQKVEFLVSFYNNEISEKSEIFDDQFSVERPDGSNFTLKIRSTKLEDSAMYFCASRGAIGSYEQYFGPGTRLTVT.

The V gene is TRBV12-3 or TRBV12-4, the J gene TRBJ1-5; maybe TRBD1 (6 bases). V was pared by 4 bases and J by 6 bases, with 10 bases between. CDR3 length equals 13 residues. CDR3 in amino acids: CASSYWTVQPQHF. CDR3 DNA: TGTGCCAGCAGTTACTGGACAGTTCAGCCCCAGCATTTT.